The 9 T cell receptor beta chains below come from one sample, sequenced in a study of Ad26.COV2.S vaccination and SARS-CoV-2 variants. Stated treatment: about 20 received Ad26.COV2.S at low or high dose, single or two shots; about 5 received placebo; per-sample allocation not given. Samples analyzed were those drawn on day 63 after the first vaccine or placebo injection. Assay used: immunoSEQ multiplex PCR; TCRdb lists only in-frame clones, some missing. The repertoire has 200,000 to 300,000 clones, roughly 90% of them found once; the top ten carry over 8.5%. The specimen was peripheral blood, collected in a trial of Ad26.COV2.S vaccine versus placebo. Receptors originate from a person aged 18-60 years who received the Ad26.COV2.S COVID-19 vaccine or a placebo.

The chain uses TRBV15 and TRBJ2-1; 7 nucleotides align to TRBD2. The V and J ends lost 0 bases and 7 bases, in that order; junction bases with no gene match: 12. CDR3 length: 17 amino acids. Per germline, CDR1 LNHNV and CDR2 YYDKDF (reference sequence). The CDR3 protein is CATSREITSDLGNEQFF. CDR3 in DNA: TGTGCCACCAGCAGAGAGATAACTAGCGACCTAGGGAATGAGCAGTTCTTC.

V usage is TRBV5-4 and J usage is TRBJ2-3; D is unresolved. The CDR3 length is 15 residues. V was trimmed by 5 bases and J by 0 bases, leaving 13 bases between them. Germline V gene sequence: CDR1 SGHNT, CDR2 YYREEE (reference sequence). The CDR3 sequence is CASRNPASSTDTQYF. Here the CDR3 DNA reads TGTGCCAGCAGGAATCCTGCTTCTAGCACAGATACGCAGTATTTT.

The chain employs TRBV7-9 and TRBJ2-3, with a tentative D call TRBD1 (5 bases). Germline lookup yields CDR1 SEHNR and CDR2 FQNEAQ (reference sequence). Deletions cut 5 bases from V and 1 base from J, with 19 bases between. This CDR3 contains 17 residues. CDR3 in DNA: TGTGCCAGCAGCCCAATAGCAGGGTCCCGCGGCACAGATACGCAGTATTTT. Amino acid sequence: CASSPIAGSRGTDTQYF.

V usage is TRBV24-1 and J usage is TRBJ2-1; D gene unclear. Germline V gene lookup returns CDR1 KGHDR and CDR2 SFDVKD. CDR3 length: 11 residues. Trimming pared 2 bases from V and 9 bases from J, leaving 4 bases between. CDR3 sequence reads: CATSDSFEQFF. CDR3 sequence (DNA): TGTGCCACCAGTGATTCCTTTGAGCAGTTCTTC.

The rearrangement joins TRBV7-3 to TRBJ2-3; 14 bases are a match to TRBD2. The CDR3 loop spans 18 amino acids. Germline trimming cut 5 bases from V and 0 bases from J; bases unmatched to any gene: 7. Germline V CDR1 and CDR2: SGHTA, FQGTGA. CDR3 sequence: CASSPRLAGGRSTDTQYF. As DNA, the CDR3 is TGTGCCAGCAGCCCCCGACTAGCGGGGGGGCGAAGCACAGATACGCAGTATTTT. The variable domain in full, with the rest retrieved from reference TRBV7-3 and TRBJ2-3, is GAGVSQTPSNKVTEKGKYVELRCDPISGHTALYWYRQSLGQGPEFLIYFQGTGAADDSGLPNDRFFAVRPEGSVSTLKIQRTERGDSAVYLCASSPRLAGGRSTDTQYFGPGTRLTVL.

The chain couples TRBV5-1 to TRBJ1-1; D is uncertain. Between the trimmed V and J ends, which lost 0 bases and 7 bases, there was a span of 10 bases. The V gene's germline CDR1 is SGHRS and CDR2 YFSETQ. The CDR3 totals 13 residues. CDR3 sequence (DNA): TGCGCCAGCAGCTTGGCTGGAGTTGGTGAAGCTTTCTTT. This sequence encodes CASSLAGVGEAFF.

The chain has TRBV7-2 and TRBJ1-1; D is unclear. V lost 0 bases, J lost 8 bases, and 13 bases lay in between. Per germline, CDR1 SGHTA and CDR2 FQGNSA. This CDR3 is built from 14 residues. CDR3 region: CASSLAPDPPEAFF. CDR3 nucleotide sequence: TGTGCCAGCAGCTTAGCGCCGGATCCCCCCGAAGCTTTCTTT.

This clone was counted many times. This chain links TRBV11-2 with TRBJ2-7; tentatively, D is TRBD1 (6 bases). The CDR3 runs to 16 residues. Germline CDR1 is SGHAT and CDR2 is FQNNGV. V was cut by 7 bases and J by 0 bases, with 19 bases left in between. CDR3 in DNA: TGTGCCAGCATCCTCGGGACACCAGAGTTCTCCTACGAGCAGTACTTC. Protein: CASILGTPEFSYEQYF.

The chain joins TRBV10-2 to TRBJ2-3, with 9 bases lining up with TRBD2. Losses at the gene ends were 6 bases for V and 1 base for J; bases not matched to a gene: 8. The germline gives CDR1 WSHSY, CDR2 SAAADI. The CDR3 is made up of 16 amino acids. This CDR3 is CASRDSGGRGTDTQYF. For the CDR3, the DNA is TGCGCCAGCAGAGATAGCGGGGGAAGGGGCACAGATACGCAGTATTTT.